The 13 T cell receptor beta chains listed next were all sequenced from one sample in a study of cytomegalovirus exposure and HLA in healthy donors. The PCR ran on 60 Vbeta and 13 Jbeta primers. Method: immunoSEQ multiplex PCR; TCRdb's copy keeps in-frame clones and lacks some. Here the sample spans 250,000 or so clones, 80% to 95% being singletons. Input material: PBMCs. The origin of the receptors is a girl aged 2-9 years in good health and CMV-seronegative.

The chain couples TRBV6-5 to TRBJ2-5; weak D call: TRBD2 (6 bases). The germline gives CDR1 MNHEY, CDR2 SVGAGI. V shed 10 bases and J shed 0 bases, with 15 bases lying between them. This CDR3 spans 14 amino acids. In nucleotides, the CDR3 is TGTGCCACGCGGGACTCTCAGTACCAAGAGACCCAGTACTTC. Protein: CATRDSQYQETQYF.

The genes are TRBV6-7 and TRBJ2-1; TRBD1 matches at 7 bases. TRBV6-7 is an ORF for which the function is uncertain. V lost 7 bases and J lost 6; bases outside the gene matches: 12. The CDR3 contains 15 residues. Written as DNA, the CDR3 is TGTGCCAGCAAAGGGGGCCAGGGGAATTCCAATGAGCAGTTCTTC. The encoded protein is CASKGGQGNSNEQFF.

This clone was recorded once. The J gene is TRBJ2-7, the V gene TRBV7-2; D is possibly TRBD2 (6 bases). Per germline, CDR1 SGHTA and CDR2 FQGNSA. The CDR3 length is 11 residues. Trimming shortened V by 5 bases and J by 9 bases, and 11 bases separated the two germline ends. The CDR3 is CASSVGGGQYF. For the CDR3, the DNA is TGTGCCAGCAGCGTCGGGGGAGGGCAGTACTTC.

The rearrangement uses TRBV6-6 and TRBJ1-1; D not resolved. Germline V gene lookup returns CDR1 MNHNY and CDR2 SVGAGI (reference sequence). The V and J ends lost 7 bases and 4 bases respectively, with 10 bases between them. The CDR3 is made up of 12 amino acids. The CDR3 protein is CASTGLSTEAFF. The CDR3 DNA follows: TGTGCCAGCACCGGGTTGAGCACTGAAGCTTTCTTT.

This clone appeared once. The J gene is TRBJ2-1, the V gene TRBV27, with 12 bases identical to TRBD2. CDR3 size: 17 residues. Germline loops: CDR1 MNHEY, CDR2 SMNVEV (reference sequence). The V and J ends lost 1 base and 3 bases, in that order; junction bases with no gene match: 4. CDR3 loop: CASSLFGLAGNYNEQFF. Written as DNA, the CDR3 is TGTGCCAGCAGTTTATTCGGACTAGCGGGAAACTACAATGAGCAGTTCTTC.

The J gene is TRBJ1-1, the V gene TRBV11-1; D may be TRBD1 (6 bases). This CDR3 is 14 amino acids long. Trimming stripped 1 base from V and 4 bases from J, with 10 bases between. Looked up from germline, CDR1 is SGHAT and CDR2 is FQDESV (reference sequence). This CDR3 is CASSLEQGITEAFF. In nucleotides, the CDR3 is TGTGCCAGCAGCTTAGAACAGGGCATCACTGAAGCTTTCTTT. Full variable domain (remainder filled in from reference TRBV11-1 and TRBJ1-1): EAEVAQSPRYKITEKSQAVAFWCDPISGHATLYWYRQILGQGPELLVQFQDESVVDDSQLPKDRFSAERLKGVDSTLKIQPAELGDSAMYLCASSLEQGITEAFFGQGTRLTVV.

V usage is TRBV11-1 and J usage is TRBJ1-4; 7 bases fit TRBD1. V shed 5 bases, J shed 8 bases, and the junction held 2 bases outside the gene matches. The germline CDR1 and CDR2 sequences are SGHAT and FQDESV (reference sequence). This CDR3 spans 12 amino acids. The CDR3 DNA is TGTGCCAGCAGCCCGGACAGGGAAAAACTGTTTTTT. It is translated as CASSPDREKLFF.

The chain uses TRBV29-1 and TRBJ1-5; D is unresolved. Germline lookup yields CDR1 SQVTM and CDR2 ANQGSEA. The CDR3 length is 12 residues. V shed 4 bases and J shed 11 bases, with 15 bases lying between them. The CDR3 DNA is TGCAGCGTTGTGTCCGGGTCCCTGGCCCAGCATTTT. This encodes CSVVSGSLAQHF.

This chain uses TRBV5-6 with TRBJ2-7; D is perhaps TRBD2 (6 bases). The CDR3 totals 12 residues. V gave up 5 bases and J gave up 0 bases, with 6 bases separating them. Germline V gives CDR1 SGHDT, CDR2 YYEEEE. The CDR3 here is CASRGGSYEQYF. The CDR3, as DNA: TGTGCCAGCAGGGGAGGCTCCTACGAGCAGTACTTC.

The CDR3 sequence: CASSLRQGHGYTF. CDR3 sequence (DNA): TGTGCCAGCAGCTTACGACAGGGTCATGGCTACACCTTC. V usage is TRBV7-3 and J usage is TRBJ1-2, with 7 bases matching TRBD1. Losses at the gene ends were 2 bases for V and 6 bases for J; bases not matched to a gene: 3. This CDR3 spans 13 amino acids. CDR1 is SGHTA, CDR2 FQGTGA, per germline.

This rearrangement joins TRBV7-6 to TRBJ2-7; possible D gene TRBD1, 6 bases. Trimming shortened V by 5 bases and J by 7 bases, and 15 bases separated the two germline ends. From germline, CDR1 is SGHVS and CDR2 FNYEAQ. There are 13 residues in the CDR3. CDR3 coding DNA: TGTGCCAGCAGCACCTTAGGGGGTGGGGAGCAGTACTTC. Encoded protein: CASSTLGGGEQYF.

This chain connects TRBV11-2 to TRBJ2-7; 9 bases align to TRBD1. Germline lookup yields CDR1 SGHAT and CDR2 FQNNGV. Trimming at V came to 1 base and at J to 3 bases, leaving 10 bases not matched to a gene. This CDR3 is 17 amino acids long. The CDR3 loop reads CASSLGGQGVLFYEQYF. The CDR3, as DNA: TGTGCCAGCAGCTTAGGGGGACAGGGCGTACTATTCTACGAGCAGTACTTC.

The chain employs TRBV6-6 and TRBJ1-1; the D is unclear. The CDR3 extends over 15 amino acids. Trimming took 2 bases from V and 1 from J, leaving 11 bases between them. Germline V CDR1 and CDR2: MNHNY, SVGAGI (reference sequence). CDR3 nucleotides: TGTGCCAGCAGTTACACGCTAGGCGGGAACACTGAAGCTTTCTTT. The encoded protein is CASSYTLGGNTEAFF.